These T cell receptor beta chains were read from a single sample in a study of CD8 T cells in ankylosing spondylitis. MiXCR was run by TCRdb on the 5' RACE reads, yielding one entry per CDR3 protein. Among about 300,000 distinct CDR3 sequences listed, 11% were seen once. The material sequenced was blood, either unsorted or a sorted T cell fraction (not recorded which). These receptors were obtained from a female donor with ankylosing spondylitis or in good health (not recorded which). CDR3s include the opening cysteine and the closing phenylalanine or tryptophan. The D gene is left open where the match is weak. A row's size may be missing; if present it is once, few, many or a size class.

d_call	v_call	j_call	clone_size	cdr3_nt	cdr3_aa
TRBD2	TRBV27	TRBJ2-3	many	TGTGCGAGCGGGAGGTGGACAGATACGCAGTATTTT	CASGRWTDTQYF
.	TRBV28	TRBJ1-4	.	TGTGCCTCCGTGTACAGTCAGGCTACTAATGAAAAACTGTTTTTT	CASVYSQATNEKLFF
.	TRBV27	TRBJ1-5	.	TGTGCCAGCAGCCTGGCGGCGTGGGGACCGCGCAATCAGCCCCAGCATTTT	CASSLAAWGPRNQPQHF
.	TRBV30	TRBJ2-7	few	TGTGCCTGGAGTCCTCCGGGACCGATCTACGAGCAGTACTTC	CAWSPPGPIYEQYF
.	TRBV6-2/TRBV6-3	TRBJ2-7	.	TGTGCCAGCAGTTACGGGGAAGGGTTCTCCTACGAGCAGTACTTC	CASSYGEGFSYEQYF
.	TRBV20-1	TRBJ1-2	.	TGCAGTGCTAGAGTTTCTCTAGCTAACTATGGCTACTCCTTC	CSARVSLANYGYSF
.	TRBV12-3/TRBV12-4	TRBJ1-1	many	TGTGCCAGCAGTTCGGGGGGGCCTGAAGCTTTCTTT	CASSSGGPEAFF
.	TRBV10-3	TRBJ1-6	many	TGTGCCATCAGAACGGGACTGATTAATTCACCCCTCCACTTT	CAIRTGLINSPLHF
.	TRBV7-9	TRBJ1-2	many	TGTGCCAGCAGCTTAACTTGGCGAGGCGATGGCTACACCTTC	CASSLTWRGDGYTF
.	TRBV20-1	TRBJ2-2	many	TGCAGTGCTGCAGGGTACGCCGGGGAGCTGTTTTTT	CSAAGYAGELFF
.	TRBV20-1	TRBJ2-5	many	TGCAGTGCTCCGTTACGGCTTACCGGGCGGGAGACCCAGTACTTC	CSAPLRLTGRETQYF
.	TRBV5-1	TRBJ2-3	many	TGCGCCAGCAGCTTGGGGGCCACAGCGATCACAGATACGCAGTATTTT	CASSLGATAITDTQYF
TRBD2	TRBV6-2/TRBV6-3	TRBJ2-7	few	TGTGCCAGCAGTTACTCGATTAGGGCTAGCGGGATGAGCTCCTACGAGCAGTACTTC	CASSYSIRASGMSSYEQYF
.	TRBV7-2	TRBJ2-6	few	TGTGCCAGCAGCTTCGAATTTTCTGGGGCCAACGTCCTGACTTTC	CASSFEFSGANVLTF